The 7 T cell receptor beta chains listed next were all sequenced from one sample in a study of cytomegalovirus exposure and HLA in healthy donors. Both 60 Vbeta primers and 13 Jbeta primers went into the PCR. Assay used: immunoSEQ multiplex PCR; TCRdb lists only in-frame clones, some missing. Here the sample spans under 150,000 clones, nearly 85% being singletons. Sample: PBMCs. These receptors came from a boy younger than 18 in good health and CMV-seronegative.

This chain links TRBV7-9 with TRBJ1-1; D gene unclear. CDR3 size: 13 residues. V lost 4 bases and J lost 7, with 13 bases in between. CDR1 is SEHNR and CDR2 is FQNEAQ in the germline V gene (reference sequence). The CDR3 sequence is CASSSERMNEAFF. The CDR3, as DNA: TGTGCCAGCAGCTCAGAGCGAATGAATGAAGCTTTCTTT.

The CDR3 DNA follows: TGTGCCAGCAGTTACCCCAGGGGAGAGGGTCATGTAGCTTTCTTT. As protein: CASSYPRGEGHVAFF. The chain combines TRBV6-6 with TRBJ1-1, with a tentative D call TRBD1 (6 bases). The ends were cut back, 2 bases at V and 10 bases at J, with 20 bases in the middle. The CDR3 has 15 residues. Germline-derived CDR1 and CDR2 are MNHNY and SVGAGI (reference sequence).

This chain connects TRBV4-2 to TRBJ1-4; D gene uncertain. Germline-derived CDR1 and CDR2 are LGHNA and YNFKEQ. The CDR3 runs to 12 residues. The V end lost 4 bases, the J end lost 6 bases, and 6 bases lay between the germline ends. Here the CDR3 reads CASSLADEKLFF. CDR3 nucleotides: TGTGCCAGCAGCCTCGCGGATGAAAAACTGTTTTTT.

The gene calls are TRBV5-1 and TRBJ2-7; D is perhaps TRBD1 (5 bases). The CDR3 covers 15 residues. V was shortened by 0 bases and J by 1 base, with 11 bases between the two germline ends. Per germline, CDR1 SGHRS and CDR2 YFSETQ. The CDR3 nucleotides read TGCGCCAGCAGCTTGGGGCTGACAGAATCCTACGAGCAGTACTTC. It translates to CASSLGLTESYEQYF. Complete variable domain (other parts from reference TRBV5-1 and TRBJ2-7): KAGVTQTPRYLIKTRGQQVTLSCSPISGHRSVSWYQQTPGQGLQFLFEYFSETQRNKGNFPGRFSGRQFSNSRSEMNVSTLELGDSALYLCASSLGLTESYEQYFGPGTRLTVT.

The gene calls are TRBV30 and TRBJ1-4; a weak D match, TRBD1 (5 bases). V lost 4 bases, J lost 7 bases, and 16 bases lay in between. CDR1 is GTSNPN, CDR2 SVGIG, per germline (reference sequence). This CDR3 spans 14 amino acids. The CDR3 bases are TGTGCCTGGACCGTTGACAGCAGCGTTGAAAAACTGTTTTTT. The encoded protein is CAWTVDSSVEKLFF.

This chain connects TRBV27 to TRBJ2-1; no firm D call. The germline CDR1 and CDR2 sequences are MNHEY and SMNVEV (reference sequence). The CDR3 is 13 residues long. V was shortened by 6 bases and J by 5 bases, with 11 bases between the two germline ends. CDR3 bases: TGTGCCAGCAGCACCCGCCCTAACAATGAGCAGTTCTTC. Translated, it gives CASSTRPNNEQFF.

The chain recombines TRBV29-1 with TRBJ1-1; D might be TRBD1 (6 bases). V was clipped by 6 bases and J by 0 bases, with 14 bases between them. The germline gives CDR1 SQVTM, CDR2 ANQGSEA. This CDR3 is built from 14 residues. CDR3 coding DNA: TGCAGCGTCCTCGGGACACCGATGAACACTGAAGCTTTCTTT. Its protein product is CSVLGTPMNTEAFF.